Listed here are 16 T cell receptor beta chains from one sample, sequenced in a study of blood T cell repertoires in COVID-19. Only in-frame clones appear in the TCRdb table, and some are missing; sequencing was by immunoSEQ multiplex PCR. In the table there are 60,000 to 70,000 clones, roughly 86% of which are singletons. Sequenced input: peripheral blood. The receptors shown here come from a man in his forties with COVID-19, enrolled during active disease.

The rearrangement joins TRBV27 to TRBJ1-1; TRBD1 aligns across 7 bases. The CDR3 is made up of 13 amino acids. Germline CDR1 reads MNHEY; CDR2 reads SMNVEV (reference sequence). V lost 5 bases, J lost 8 bases, and 8 bases stayed unmatched. The CDR3 DNA is TGTGCCAGCAGTCCTCGACAGGGAACGGAAGCTTTCTTT. Translated, it gives CASSPRQGTEAFF.

The rearrangement uses TRBV5-6 and TRBJ1-1; D is uncertain. CDR1 is SGHDT, CDR2 YYEEEE, per germline. The CDR3 totals 14 residues. Trimming removed 4 bases at V and 9 bases at J, with 19 bases between. CDR3 loop: CASSPERGIPKAFF. The CDR3 DNA is TGTGCCAGCAGCCCAGAACGAGGGATCCCGAAAGCTTTCTTT.

The chain links TRBV14 to TRBJ1-2, with a tentative D call TRBD1 (5 bases). With 2 bases removed from V and 3 bases from J, the gap between germline ends came to 16 bases. Per germline, CDR1 SGHDN and CDR2 FVKESK. The CDR3 spans 16 residues. The CDR3 nucleotides are TGTGCCAGCAGCCAATTGGCGGCAGGGCCCTACTATGGCTACACCTTC. Translated: CASSQLAAGPYYGYTF.

CDR3 coding DNA: TGTGCCAGCAGACCCAGGGGGAGACAAGAGACCCAGTACTTC. Translated, it gives CASRPRGRQETQYF. This chain links TRBV6-5 with TRBJ2-5; 7 bases match TRBD1. After removal of 6 bases from V and 2 bases from J, the junction contained 6 bases not matched to a gene. The germline V gene has CDR1 MNHEY and CDR2 SVGAGI. The CDR3 contains 14 residues.

In its sample, this clone was seen a few times. The chain couples TRBV5-1 to TRBJ1-5; possible D gene TRBD1, 5 bases. Trimming left V 4 bases short and J 4 bases short, with 15 bases between. The germline CDR1 and CDR2 sequences are SGHRS and YFSETQ. The CDR3 covers 15 residues. CDR3 residues: CASSLWGGENQPQHF. The DNA for the CDR3 is TGCGCCAGCAGCCTGTGGGGAGGGGAGAATCAGCCCCAGCATTTT.

This rearrangement joins TRBV10-2 to TRBJ1-3, with D perhaps matching TRBD1 (5 bases). This CDR3 spans 15 amino acids. Trimming stripped 4 bases from V and 3 bases from J, with 13 bases between. Looked up from germline, CDR1 is WSHSY and CDR2 is SAAADI. CDR3 sequence (DNA): TGCGCCAGCAGTGTCTCCGGGGGTGATGGAAACACCATATATTTT. Protein product: CASSVSGGDGNTIYF.

The chain employs TRBV30 and TRBJ2-1, with 13 bases lining up with TRBD2. CDR1 is GTSNPN, CDR2 SVGIG, per germline (reference sequence). The CDR3 consists of 14 residues. The J segment lost 10 bases and the V segment lost 5 bases, leaving 8 bases of the junction unmatched. The CDR3 here is CAWATSGGVGEQFF. The DNA for the CDR3 is TGTGCCTGGGCTACTAGCGGGGGGGTAGGGGAGCAGTTCTTC.

The chain has TRBV6-1 and TRBJ1-2; 7 bases are a match to TRBD1. Germline V gene data show CDR1 as MNHNS and CDR2 as SASEGT. This CDR3 is 14 amino acids long. V dropped 1 base and J dropped 4; count of bases not matched to a gene: 3. The CDR3 protein is CASSEGTGVYGYTF. CDR3 DNA: TGTGCCAGCAGTGAAGGGACAGGTGTCTATGGCTACACCTTC.

The rearrangement joins TRBV19 to TRBJ2-5, with a weak D call TRBD2 (6 bases). The germline V and J ends were trimmed by 4 bases and 2 bases, with 23 bases remaining between them. The CDR3 extends over 18 amino acids. Germline CDR1 reads LNHDA; CDR2 reads SQIVND (reference sequence). CDR3 region: CASSRRGIVAGRQETQYF. DNA of the CDR3: TGTGCCAGTAGTAGACGCGGGATTGTTGCGGGGCGGCAAGAGACCCAGTACTTC.

The chain is built from TRBV3-1 (or the pseudogene TRBV3-2) and TRBJ2-3; D is possibly TRBD2 (5 bases). Germline CDR1 LGHDT, CDR2 YNNKEL (reference sequence). The CDR3 sequence is 15 residues long. V lost 5 bases, J lost 1 base, and 13 bases lay in between. The CDR3 spells CASSTADFGTDTQYF. CDR3 in DNA: TGTGCCAGCAGCACAGCGGACTTCGGCACAGATACGCAGTATTTT.

The chain employs TRBV6-6 and TRBJ1-1; 9 bases are shared with TRBD1. Germline V lookup: CDR1 MNHNY, CDR2 SVGAGI (reference sequence). Unmatched junction bases numbered 1, after V lost 6 bases and J lost 5 bases. This CDR3 spans 12 amino acids. The DNA for the CDR3 is TGTGCCAGCAGCGACAGGGGGACTGAAGCTTTCTTT. Translation gives CASSDRGTEAFF.

The chain carries TRBV5-1 and TRBJ1-5; D is ambiguous. V shed 0 bases and J shed 6 bases, with 10 bases lying between them. CDR1 and CDR2 from the germline V gene are SGHRS and YFSETQ. There are 14 residues in the CDR3. CDR3 in amino acids: CASSLEGVAQPQHF. The CDR3 bases are TGCGCCAGCAGCTTGGAGGGAGTAGCTCAGCCCCAGCATTTT. Full variable domain (missing parts from reference TRBV5-1 and TRBJ1-5): KAGVTQTPRYLIKTRGQQVTLSCSPISGHRSVSWYQQTPGQGLQFLFEYFSETQRNKGNFPGRFSGRQFSNSRSEMNVSTLELGDSALYLCASSLEGVAQPQHFGDGTRLSIL.

V gene TRBV9 combines with J gene TRBJ1-6; the match to TRBD1 covers 7 bases. There are 14 residues in the CDR3. V lost 5 bases, J lost 10 bases, and 9 bases stayed unmatched. Germline lookup yields CDR1 SGDLS and CDR2 YYNGEE. CDR3 nucleotides: TGTGCCAGCAGTGCCGAGGGGGCGAAATCACCCCTCCACTTT. The encoded protein is CASSAEGAKSPLHF.

The V gene is TRBV7-9, the J gene TRBJ1-4; D unresolved. Between the trimmed V and J ends, which lost 8 bases and 6 bases, there was a span of 16 bases. CDR1 is SEHNR, CDR2 FQNEAQ, per germline (reference sequence). The CDR3 is 14 residues long. The CDR3 DNA reads as TGTGCCAGCTCGTCTTCCCCCGGAGATGAAAAACTGTTTTTT. This encodes CASSSSPGDEKLFF. The full variable domain, with the rest looked up from reference TRBV7-9 and TRBJ1-4, is DTGVSQNPRHKITKRGQNVTFRCDPISEHNRLYWYRQTLGQGPEFLTYFQNEAQLEKSRLLSDRFSAERPKGSFSTLEIQRTEQGDSAMYLCASSSSPGDEKLFFGSGTQLSVL.

This clone was seen only a few times. This sample includes further DNA sequences coding for the same CDR3. This chain joins TRBV2 and TRBJ2-7; 8 bases are shared with TRBD2. The V gene end was trimmed by 2 bases and the J gene end by 2 bases; junction bases not matched to a gene: 5. Germline CDR1 reads SNHLY; CDR2 reads FYNNEI. The CDR3 spans 15 residues. The CDR3 coding sequence is TGTGCCAGCAGTGAAAGGACTAGCAGCCCCTACGAGCAGTACTTC. This codes for CASSERTSSPYEQYF.

The chain employs TRBV7-6 and TRBJ2-7, with 11 bases matching TRBD2. V trimming: 3 bases; J trimming: 6 bases; junction bases outside the gene matches: 7. This CDR3 has 15 amino acids. Germline V gives CDR1 SGHVS, CDR2 FNYEAQ. The CDR3 sequence: CASSFSGGALSEQYF. Here the CDR3 DNA reads TGTGCCAGCAGCTTTAGCGGGGGGGCCTTGTCCGAGCAGTACTTC.